These T cell receptor beta chains were read from a single sample in a study of blood T cell repertoires in COVID-19. Some clones are missing from TCRdb's copy, which holds only in-frame ones; the method was immunoSEQ multiplex PCR. The sample has 40,000 to 60,000 clones, less than 85% seen once; the top ten hold less than 4.5%. Source material: peripheral blood. The receptors shown here come from a man over 45 with active COVID-19. The CDR3 runs from the conserved cysteine through the conserved F or W.

TRBV28,TRBJ2-1,CASSLGGGYNEQFF
TRBV6-5,TRBJ2-5,CASSLQGAPQETQYF
TRBV18,TRBJ2-7,CASSPRELAGVDEQYF
TRBV5-4,TRBJ2-3,CASSGSGGALDTQYF
TRBV7-8,TRBJ1-5,CASSLVEGLSNQPQHF
TRBV7-9,TRBJ1-6,CASSSLYNSPLHF
TRBV6-5,TRBJ1-2,CASSYNRGHYGYTF
TRBV7-9,TRBJ1-5,CASSLALTGGGFTNQPQHF
TRBV9,TRBJ2-2,CASGDRGRSGELFF
TRBV7-9,TRBJ2-7,CASSLWGPYEQYF
TRBV19,TRBJ2-3,CASSPHRGQLDSTDTQYF
TRBV5-4,TRBJ2-7,CASSLGPISYEQYF
TRBV7-9,TRBJ1-2,CASSLEGWNYGYTF
TRBV5-1,TRBJ2-5,CASRWRTGNQETQYF
TRBV7-8,TRBJ2-7,CASSLPGQVYSYEQYF